This T cell receptor (beta chain) was captured in a study of OX40 agonist ivuxolimab in advanced cancers. As for the study more broadly: Ivuxolimab, which targeted the costimulatory receptor OX40 (CD134), was an agonistic, fully human IgG2 monoclonal antibody. Intravenous ivuxolimab was administered to patients every 2 weeks at six dose levels: 0.01, 0.1, 0.3, 1.5, 3 and 10 mg/kg. Peripheral TCRbeta sequencing was intended to test whether TCR sequence diversity was altered and clonal T-cell expansion was caused by ivuxolimab. Prior anti-PD-1, anti-PD-L1 or anti-CTLA-4 therapy was permitted, and checkpoint inhibitors had been received by about 36% of dose-escalation patients. Among the 50 to 55 dose-escalation patients, around 19 had hepatocellular carcinoma, some 15 melanoma, 9 renal cell carcinoma and 9 head and neck cancer. The paper reports the monotherapy dose-escalation portion (N = 52 patients) of the phase I ivuxolimab trial. In the dose-escalation cohort, 82.7% of patients were male, and the mean age was approximately 60 years, with a range of about 23 to 85. Partial responses occurred in three dose-escalation patients: two with cutaneous melanoma and one with hepatocellular carcinoma.

The trial excluded patients who had a history of autoimmune disease or were on systemic immunosuppression. Peripheral blood for TCR sequencing was collected from all dose cohorts at baseline, on cycle 4 day 1, and on cycle 7 day 1. The samples were drawn from a first-in-human, open-label, multicenter phase I dose-escalation trial of ivuxolimab. Adults with locally advanced or metastatic melanoma, renal cell, hepatocellular, or head and neck squamous cell carcinoma were enrolled in the trial. Before TCR sequencing, CD4+ and CD8+ T cells were separately sorted from peripheral blood. Notes on this clone: Its antigen target is currently unknown. Per-base quality was not reported, and no clone a single base away is much larger than it.

Measured from the cysteine to the phenylalanine, the CDR3 is 12 residues long. The only DNA kept is the CDR3, 36 bases in frame from the first base. To sequence the TCRbeta CDR3 region, genomic DNA was isolated from the sorted cells. TCRbeta CDR3 regions were sequenced using the immunoSEQ Assay. In its TCRdb copy, this immuneACCESS table keeps in-frame sequences only and misses some clones. Where compared with another copy, unresolved V genes explain less than half of these, and the others have no known cause. Here the sample has more than 60,000 clones; approximately 87% occur a single time. The leading ten clones occupy about 4% of the sample. Summary of the overall study and its limitations: At doses of 0.1 to 3.0 mg/kg, clonal expansion of both CD4+ and CD8+ blood T cells was observed from baseline to week 6. In the 0.1-3.0 mg/kg groups, partial responders had among the lowest normalized peripheral clonal expansion, particularly in CD8+ T cells. The antigen specificity of the clonally expanded peripheral T cells was not determined. Low levels of normalized T-cell clonal expansion were also seen in some patients who did not respond. After ivuxolimab, expanded clones were on average more numerous among CD8+ T cells than among CD4+ T cells.

The TCR sequence derives from an adult with an advanced solid tumor such as melanoma, head and neck, liver or kidney cancer. This specimen consisted of CD4+ or CD8+ T cells sorted from blood, obtained in a trial of the OX40 agonist ivuxolimab. Rearrangement joined TRBV21-1 to TRBJ1-1. TRBV21-1 is reported as a pseudogene. The CDR3 has the sequence CASSKVSRRAFF. The DNA reads as follows: TGTGCCAGCAGCAAAGTCTCCCGGAGAGCTTTCTTT.